Listed below are T cell receptor beta chains from one sample, sequenced in a study of beta chain features in type 1 diabetes. Clones were read by immunoSEQ multiplex PCR, and TCRdb kept only the in-frame ones, dropping some. The sample yields more than 95,000 clones, 17% seen once. The sequenced sample consisted of central memory CD4+ T cells from blood. These TCRs come from a man between 18 and 29 years old with type 1 diabetes. Each CDR3 is given with its conserved first and last residue. Each record gives: D gene, V gene, J gene, clone size, CDR3 length, CDR3 protein, CDR3 DNA. The D gene is left open where the match is weak. Expanded clones get a size class; other rows say once, few or many, or leave the size out.

-	TRBV21-1	TRBJ2-7	few	16	CASSPQRADKTYEQYF	TGTGCCAGCAGCCCCCAGAGAGCAGACAAGACCTACGAGCAGTACTTC
-	TRBV6-5	TRBJ2-6	-	16	CASSYSLGTGANVLTF	TGTGCCAGCAGTTACTCCTTGGGGACTGGGGCCAACGTCCTGACTTTC
-	TRBV7-2	TRBJ2-1	-	11	CASSSFGEQFF	TGTGCCAGCAGCTCTTTCGGTGAGCAGTTCTTC
TRBD2	TRBV5-1	TRBJ2-5	-	15	CASSLTTSGRETQYF	TGCGCCAGCAGCTTGACGACTAGCGGGAGAGAGACCCAGTACTTC
-	TRBV29-1	TRBJ2-1	-	14	CSVEAAKTYNEQFF	TGCAGCGTTGAGGCCGCGAAAACCTACAATGAGCAGTTCTTC
TRBD1	TRBV5-1	TRBJ2-5	-	15	CASSLETGGSETQYF	TGCGCCAGCAGCTTGGAGACAGGGGGCTCGGAGACCCAGTACTTC
-	TRBV12-5	TRBJ1-1	few	12	CASGLEGTEAFF	TGTGCTAGTGGTTTGGAGGGCACTGAAGCTTTCTTT
-	TRBV29-1	TRBJ2-1	few	12	CVTIREWNEQFF	TGCGTGACTATCCGGGAGTGGAATGAGCAGTTCTTC
-	TRBV30	TRBJ2-1	few	11	CAWSYQAEQFF	TGTGCCTGGAGCTACCAGGCCGAGCAGTTCTTC
TRBD1	TRBV5-4	TRBJ2-1	few	15	CASTLRTGIYNEQFF	TGTGCCAGCACCTTACGGACAGGGATATACAATGAGCAGTTCTTC
-	TRBV5-6	TRBJ2-2	few	13	CASSGTYTGELFF	TGTGCCAGCAGCGGGACTTACACCGGGGAGCTGTTTTTT
-	TRBV4-2	TRBJ2-3	few	15	CASSHPRGGGDTQYF	TGTGCCAGCAGCCACCCGAGGGGGGGTGGAGATACGCAGTATTTT
-	TRBV13	TRBJ2-3	-	13	CASGRGRTDTQYF	TGTGCCAGCGGCAGGGGACGCACAGATACGCAGTATTTT
-	TRBV7-2	TRBJ2-3	few	16	CASSATRTTFADTQYF	TGTGCCAGCAGCGCCACCAGGACGACCTTCGCAGATACGCAGTATTTT
TRBD1	TRBV4-1	TRBJ2-3	many	14	CASSPGQGADTQYF	TGCGCCAGCAGCCCCGGACAGGGCGCAGATACGCAGTATTTT
-	TRBV5-1	TRBJ2-6	few	16	CASSKTRASGANVLTF	TGCGCCAGCAGCAAGACTAGGGCCTCTGGGGCCAACGTCCTGACTTTC
-	TRBV30	TRBJ2-1	-	12	CAWSRGSGEQFF	TGTGCCTGGAGTAGGGGATCAGGGGAGCAGTTCTTC
TRBD2	TRBV7-9	TRBJ2-1	few	16	CASSPGTSGVYNEQFF	TGTGCCAGCAGCCCTGGGACTAGCGGGGTGTACAATGAGCAGTTCTTC
-	TRBV27	TRBJ2-3	-	14	CASSFGPHTDTQYF	TGTGCCAGCAGTTTCGGTCCGCACACAGATACGCAGTATTTT
-	TRBV29-1	TRBJ1-4	-	13	CSVNRATNEKLFF	TGCAGCGTTAACAGGGCAACTAATGAAAAACTGTTTTTT
-	TRBV14	TRBJ1-1	few	16	CASSRPFGLGNTEAFF	TGTGCCAGCAGCCGGCCTTTTGGCTTGGGTAACACTGAAGCTTTCTTT
-	TRBV6-4	TRBJ2-3	-	14	CASRIDVSTDTQYF	TGTGCCAGCAGAATCGACGTTAGCACAGATACGCAGTATTTT
TRBD1	TRBV5-1	TRBJ1-2	few	13	CASSRDRGYGYTF	TGCGCCAGCAGCCGGGACAGGGGTTATGGCTACACCTTC
-	TRBV2	TRBJ2-6	few	14	CASRRTEGANVLTF	TGTGCCAGCAGGAGAACGGAAGGGGCCAACGTCCTGACTTTC
TRBD1	TRBV7-9	TRBJ1-3	many	13	CASSWTGGNTIYF	TGTGCCAGCAGCTGGACAGGGGGAAACACCATATATTTT
-	TRBV29-1	TRBJ2-1	few	14	CSVGLQGSYNEQFF	TGCAGCGTTGGTCTACAGGGCTCCTACAATGAGCAGTTCTTC
-	TRBV11-2	TRBJ1-6	few	13	CASSLDEASPLHF	TGTGCCAGCAGCTTAGATGAGGCCTCTCCCCTCCACTTT
TRBD1	TRBV5-6	TRBJ1-1	-	13	CASSSTGDTEAFF	TGTGCCAGCAGCTCGACAGGGGACACTGAAGCTTTCTTT
TRBD2	TRBV19	TRBJ2-3	-	14	CASKGGRAEDTQYF	TGTGCCAGTAAGGGCGGGAGGGCCGAAGATACGCAGTATTTT
TRBD1	TRBV27	TRBJ2-1	many	11	CASSPRQGQFF	TGTGCCAGCAGTCCCCGACAGGGGCAGTTCTTC
-	TRBV7-2	TRBJ2-1	few	16	CASSLYPGLRSAEQFF	TGTGCCAGCAGCCTATACCCTGGACTCCGGTCGGCTGAGCAGTTCTTC
TRBD1	TRBV30	TRBJ2-7	-	13	CALGQGAFYEQYF	TGTGCCTTGGGACAGGGGGCATTCTACGAGCAGTACTTC
TRBD1	TRBV11-2	TRBJ2-7	-	13	CASRASGGYEQYF	TGTGCCAGCAGGGCATCAGGGGGCTACGAGCAGTACTTC
TRBD2	TRBV11-1	TRBJ2-3	few	14	CASSLGLASDTQYF	TGTGCCAGCAGCTTAGGACTAGCTTCAGATACGCAGTATTTT
TRBD2	TRBV19	TRBJ2-6	few	18	CASSIISGDSPGANVLTF	TGTGCCAGTAGTATTATAAGCGGGGACTCACCTGGGGCCAACGTCCTGACTTTC
-	TRBV25-1	TRBJ2-6	-	15	CASRTHGSGANVLTF	TGTGCCAGCAGGACCCACGGCTCTGGGGCCAACGTCCTGACTTTC
-	TRBV9	TRBJ2-3	few	15	CASSVAGVITDTQYF	TGTGCCAGCAGCGTAGCGGGGGTTATCACAGATACGCAGTATTTT
TRBD2	TRBV6-5	TRBJ2-7	few	14	CASSPSGRGDEQYF	TGTGCCAGCAGTCCCAGCGGGAGAGGCGACGAGCAGTACTTC
TRBD1	TRBV9	TRBJ1-4	few	15	CASSSRTGVNEKLFF	TGTGCCAGCAGCAGCCGGACAGGGGTCAATGAAAAACTGTTTTTT
-	TRBV7-9	TRBJ2-4	-	17	CASSFSSGLEGKNIQYF	TGTGCCAGCAGCTTCAGCTCCGGATTGGAGGGAAAAAACATTCAGTACTTC
-	TRBV28	TRBJ2-7	few	14	CASSPGQISYEQYF	TGTGCCAGCAGTCCCGGACAGATCTCCTACGAGCAGTACTTC
-	TRBV2	TRBJ1-1	few	13	CASSLQGNTEAFF	TGTGCCAGCAGTCTACAGGGGAACACTGAAGCTTTCTTT
TRBD2	TRBV28	TRBJ2-7	few	15	CASSLAVAGRYEQYF	TGTGCCAGCAGCCTCGCCGTAGCGGGGAGGTACGAGCAGTACTTC
-	TRBV4-1	TRBJ1-6	few	15	CASSQGSSYNSPLHF	TGCGCCAGCAGCCAGGGGAGCTCCTATAATTCACCCCTCCACTTT
TRBD1	TRBV29-1	TRBJ2-1	-	15	CSVLPGQKSYNEQFF	TGCAGCGTTTTACCGGGACAGAAATCCTACAATGAGCAGTTCTTC
-	TRBV7-9	TRBJ2-7	few	13	CASSLSHSSEQYF	TGTGCCAGCAGCTTATCTCATTCCTCCGAGCAGTACTTC